This T cell receptor beta chain stems from a study of blood T cell repertoires in COVID-19. The protocol was immunoSEQ multiplex PCR, while the TCRdb copy is restricted to in-frame clones and leaves out a portion. The sample includes some 270,000 clones, approximately 89% of them seen just once. The V gene's germline CDR1 is MGHRA and CDR2 YSYEKL. CDR3 length: 15 amino acids. Trimming removed 0 bases at V and 6 bases at J, with 15 bases between. Sequences were obtained from peripheral blood. The receptor was isolated from a woman in her fifties or sixties who had recovered from COVID-19. The chain links TRBV4-1 to TRBJ2-7; D ambiguous. The CDR3 protein is CASSQDSPVPGEQYF. The DNA for the CDR3 is TGCGCCAGCAGCCAAGACTCCCCAGTCCCGGGCGAGCAGTACTTC.